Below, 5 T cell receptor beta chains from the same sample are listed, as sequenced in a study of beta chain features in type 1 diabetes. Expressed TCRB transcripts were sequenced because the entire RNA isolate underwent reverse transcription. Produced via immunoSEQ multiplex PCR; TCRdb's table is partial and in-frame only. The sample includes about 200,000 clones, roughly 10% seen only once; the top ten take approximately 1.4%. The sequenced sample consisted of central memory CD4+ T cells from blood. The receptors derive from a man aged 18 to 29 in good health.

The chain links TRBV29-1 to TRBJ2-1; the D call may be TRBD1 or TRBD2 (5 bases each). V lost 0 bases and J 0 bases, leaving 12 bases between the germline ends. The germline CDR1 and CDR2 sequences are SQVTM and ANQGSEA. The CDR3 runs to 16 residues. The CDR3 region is CSVEDSRGASYNEQFF. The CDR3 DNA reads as TGCAGCGTTGAAGATAGTAGGGGAGCCTCCTACAATGAGCAGTTCTTC.

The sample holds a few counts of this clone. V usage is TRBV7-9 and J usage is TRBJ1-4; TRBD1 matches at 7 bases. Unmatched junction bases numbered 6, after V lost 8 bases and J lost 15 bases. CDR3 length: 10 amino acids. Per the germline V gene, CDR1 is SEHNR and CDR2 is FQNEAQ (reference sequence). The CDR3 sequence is CASGDRDLFF. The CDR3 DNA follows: TGTGCCAGCGGCGACAGGGACTTGTTTTTT.

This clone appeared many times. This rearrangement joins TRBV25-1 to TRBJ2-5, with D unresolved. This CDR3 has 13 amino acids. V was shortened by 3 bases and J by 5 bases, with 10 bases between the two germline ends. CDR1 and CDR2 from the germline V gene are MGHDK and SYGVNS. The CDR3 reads CASSDVSRETQYF. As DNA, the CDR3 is TGTGCCAGCAGTGACGTCTCCCGGGAGACCCAGTACTTC.

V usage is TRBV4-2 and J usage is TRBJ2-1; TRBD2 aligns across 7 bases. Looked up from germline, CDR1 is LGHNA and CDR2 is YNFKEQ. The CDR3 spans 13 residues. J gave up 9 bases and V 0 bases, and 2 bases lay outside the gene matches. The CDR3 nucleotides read TGTGCCAGCAGCCAAGATCAGCGGGGTGAGCAGTTCTTC. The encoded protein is CASSQDQRGEQFF.

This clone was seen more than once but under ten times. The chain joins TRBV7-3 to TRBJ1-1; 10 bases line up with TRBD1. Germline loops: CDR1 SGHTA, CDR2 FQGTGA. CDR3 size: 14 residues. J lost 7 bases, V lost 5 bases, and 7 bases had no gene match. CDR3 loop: CASSPGQGLGEAFF. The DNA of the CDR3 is TGTGCCAGCAGCCCGGGACAGGGGTTGGGTGAAGCTTTCTTT.